This T cell receptor (beta chain) is drawn from a study of blood T cell repertoires in COVID-19. Study-wide background: Spain, Italy and the United States supplied samples that represented acute and convalescent COVID-19. Sources were T cells, B-cell-depleted T cells, or PBMCs; the material itself was cDNA or gDNA.

This CDR3 is 15 amino acids long. V was shortened by 8 bases and J by 2 bases, with 18 bases between the two germline ends. CDR1 is ENHRY, CDR2 SYGVKD, per germline. How the authors handled the data: The assay estimated nucleated cells by amplifying reference gene primers. Clones were read by immunoSEQ multiplex PCR, and TCRdb kept only the in-frame ones, dropping some. That table is the source of V, J and clone size, and D and trimming were worked out from the DNA. The data contain about 130,000 clones, more than 70% of them singletons. This clonotype was sampled from a man between 65 and 80 years old with acute or convalescent COVID-19. Sequenced input: peripheral blood. The rearrangement joins TRBV10-3 to TRBJ1-2; a weak D match, TRBD1 (5 bases). The CDR3 DNA follows: TGTGCCATCGCAGGTTTCGGGGGATCGAACTATGGCTACACCTTC. Amino acids: CAIAGFGGSNYGYTF.